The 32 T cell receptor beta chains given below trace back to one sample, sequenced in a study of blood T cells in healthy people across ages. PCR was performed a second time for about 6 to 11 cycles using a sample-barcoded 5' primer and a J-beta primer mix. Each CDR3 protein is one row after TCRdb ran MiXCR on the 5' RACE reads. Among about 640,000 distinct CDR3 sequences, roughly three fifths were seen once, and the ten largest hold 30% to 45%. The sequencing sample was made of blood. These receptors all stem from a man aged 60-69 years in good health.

CDR3 residues: CASSFLIDRGGVEQYF. CDR3 sequence (DNA): TGTGCCAGCAGTTTTCTCATCGACAGGGGAGGGGTCGAGCAGTACTTC. The V call is TRBV6-6, the J call TRBJ2-7; D possibly corresponds to TRBD1 (8 bases). Germline CDR1 reads MNHNY; CDR2 reads SVGAGI (reference sequence). V lost 4 bases and J 6 bases, leaving 22 bases between the germline ends. CDR3 length: 16 amino acids.

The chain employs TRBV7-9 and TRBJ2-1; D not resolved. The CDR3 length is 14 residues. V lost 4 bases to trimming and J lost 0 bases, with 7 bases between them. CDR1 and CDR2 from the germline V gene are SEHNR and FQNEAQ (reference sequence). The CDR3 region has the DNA TGTGCCAGCAGCTCAGACAACTCCTACAATGAGCAGTTCTTC. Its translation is CASSSDNSYNEQFF.

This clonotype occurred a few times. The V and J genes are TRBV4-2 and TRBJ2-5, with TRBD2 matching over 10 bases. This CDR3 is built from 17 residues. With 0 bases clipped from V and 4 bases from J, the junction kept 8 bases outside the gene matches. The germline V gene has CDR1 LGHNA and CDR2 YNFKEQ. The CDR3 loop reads CASSQDRAGGPRETQYF. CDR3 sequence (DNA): TGTGCCAGCAGCCAAGACCGAGCGGGGGGGCCTAGAGAGACCCAGTACTTC.

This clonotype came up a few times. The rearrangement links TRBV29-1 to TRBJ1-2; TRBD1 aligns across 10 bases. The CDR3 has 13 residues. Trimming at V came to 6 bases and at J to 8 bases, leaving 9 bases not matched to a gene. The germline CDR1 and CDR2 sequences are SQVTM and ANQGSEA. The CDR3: CSVAGTGDRGYTF. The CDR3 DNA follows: TGCAGCGTCGCCGGGACAGGGGATCGAGGCTACACCTTC. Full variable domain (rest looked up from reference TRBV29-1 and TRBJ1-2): SAVISQKPSRDICQRGTSLTIQCQVDSQVTMMFWYRQQPGQSLTLIATANQGSEATYESGFVIDKFPISRPNLTFSTLTVSNMSPEDSSIYLCSVAGTGDRGYTFGSGTRLTVV.

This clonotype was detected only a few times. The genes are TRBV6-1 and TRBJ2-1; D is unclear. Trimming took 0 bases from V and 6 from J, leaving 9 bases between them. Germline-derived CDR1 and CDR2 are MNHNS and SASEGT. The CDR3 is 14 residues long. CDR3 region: CASSEASGRNEQFF. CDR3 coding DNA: TGTGCCAGCAGTGAAGCCTCAGGACGCAATGAGCAGTTCTTC.

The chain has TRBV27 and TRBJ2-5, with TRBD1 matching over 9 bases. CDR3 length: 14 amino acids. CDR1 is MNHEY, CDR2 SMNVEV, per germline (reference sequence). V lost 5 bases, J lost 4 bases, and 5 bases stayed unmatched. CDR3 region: CASSNDRGAETQYF. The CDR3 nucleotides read TGTGCCAGCAGTAACGACAGGGGGGCAGAGACCCAGTACTTC.

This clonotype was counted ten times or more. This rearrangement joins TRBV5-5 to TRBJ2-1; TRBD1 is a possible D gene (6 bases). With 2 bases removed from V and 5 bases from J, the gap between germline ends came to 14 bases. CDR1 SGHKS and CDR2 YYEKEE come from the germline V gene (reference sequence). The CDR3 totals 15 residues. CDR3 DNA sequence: TGTGCCAGCAGCTTCCTCGGACAGACCAACAATGAGCAGTTCTTC. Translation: CASSFLGQTNNEQFF. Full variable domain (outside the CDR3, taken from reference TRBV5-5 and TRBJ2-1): DAGVTQSPTHLIKTRGQQVTLRCSPISGHKSVSWYQQVLGQGPQFIFQYYEKEERGRGNFPDRFSARQFPNYSSELNVNALLLGDSALYLCASSFLGQTNNEQFFGPGTRLTVL.

Written as DNA, the CDR3 is TGCGCCAGCAGCTTGGTCGGGACTAGCGGGGAGACCCAGTACTTC. It codes for CASSLVGTSGETQYF. This rearrangement joins TRBV5-1 to TRBJ2-5; 12 bases are shared with TRBD2. The trim removed 0 bases at V and 5 bases at J, leaving 2 bases unmatched. The germline V gene encodes CDR1 SGHRS and CDR2 YFSETQ. This CDR3 contains 15 residues.

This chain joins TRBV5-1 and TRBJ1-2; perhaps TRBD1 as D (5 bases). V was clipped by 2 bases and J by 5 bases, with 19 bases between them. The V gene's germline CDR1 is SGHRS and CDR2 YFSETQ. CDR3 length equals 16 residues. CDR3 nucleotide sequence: TGCGCCAGCAGCTTACCCTCGCCGGGGCGGGAATATGGCTACACCTTC. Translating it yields CASSLPSPGREYGYTF.

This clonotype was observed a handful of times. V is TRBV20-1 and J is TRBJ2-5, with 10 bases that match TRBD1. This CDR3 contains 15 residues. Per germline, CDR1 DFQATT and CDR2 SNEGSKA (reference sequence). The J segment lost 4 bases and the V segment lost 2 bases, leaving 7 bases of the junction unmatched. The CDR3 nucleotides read TGCAGTGCTAGAACTCGACAGGGGGCGGGAGAGACCCAGTACTTC. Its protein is CSARTRQGAGETQYF.

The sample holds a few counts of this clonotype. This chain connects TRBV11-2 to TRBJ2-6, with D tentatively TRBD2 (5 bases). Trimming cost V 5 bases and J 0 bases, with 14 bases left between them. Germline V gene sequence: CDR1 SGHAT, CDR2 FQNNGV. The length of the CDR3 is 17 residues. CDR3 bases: TGTGCCAGCAGCCCGTATGGAGGCACCTCTGGGGCCAACGTCCTGACTTTC. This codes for CASSPYGGTSGANVLTF.

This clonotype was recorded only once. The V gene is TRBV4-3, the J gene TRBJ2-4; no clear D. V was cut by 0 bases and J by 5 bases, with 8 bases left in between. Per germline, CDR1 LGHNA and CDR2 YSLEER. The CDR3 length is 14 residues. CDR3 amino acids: CASSQDRSQNIQYF. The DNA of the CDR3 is TGCGCCAGCAGCCAAGATCGGAGCCAAAACATTCAGTACTTC.

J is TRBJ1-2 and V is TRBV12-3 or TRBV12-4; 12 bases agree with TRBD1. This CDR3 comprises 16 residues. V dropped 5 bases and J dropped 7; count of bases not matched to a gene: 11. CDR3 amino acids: CASSPAPGQGAPGYTF. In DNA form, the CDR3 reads TGTGCCAGCAGTCCGGCCCCGGGACAGGGGGCGCCTGGCTACACCTTC.

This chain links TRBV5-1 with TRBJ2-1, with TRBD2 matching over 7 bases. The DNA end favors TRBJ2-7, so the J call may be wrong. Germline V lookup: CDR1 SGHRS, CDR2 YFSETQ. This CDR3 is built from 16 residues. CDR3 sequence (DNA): TGCGCCAGCACTCTCGTGGGGGGGATCTCCTACAATGAGCAGTACTTC. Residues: CASTLVGGISYNEQYF.

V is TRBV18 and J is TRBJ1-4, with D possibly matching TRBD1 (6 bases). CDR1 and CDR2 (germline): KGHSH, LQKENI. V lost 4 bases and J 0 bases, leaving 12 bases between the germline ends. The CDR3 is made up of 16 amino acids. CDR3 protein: CASSLMDSATNEKLFF. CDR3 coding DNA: TGTGCCAGCTCACTAATGGACAGTGCAACTAATGAAAAACTGTTTTTT.

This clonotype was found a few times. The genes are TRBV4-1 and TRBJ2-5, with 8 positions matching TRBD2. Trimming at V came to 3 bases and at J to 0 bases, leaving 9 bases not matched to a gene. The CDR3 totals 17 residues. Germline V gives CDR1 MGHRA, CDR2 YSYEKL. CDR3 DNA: TGCGCCAGCAGCCAGGAGCCGGGACTAGAGGACCAAGAGACCCAGTACTTC. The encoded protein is CASSQEPGLEDQETQYF.

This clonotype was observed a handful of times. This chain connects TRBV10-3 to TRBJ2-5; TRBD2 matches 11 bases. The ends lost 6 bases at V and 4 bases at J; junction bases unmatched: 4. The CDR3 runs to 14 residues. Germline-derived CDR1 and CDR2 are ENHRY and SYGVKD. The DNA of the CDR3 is TGTGCCATCAGCCCCGGGACTAGCGGAGAGACCCAGTACTTC. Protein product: CAISPGTSGETQYF.

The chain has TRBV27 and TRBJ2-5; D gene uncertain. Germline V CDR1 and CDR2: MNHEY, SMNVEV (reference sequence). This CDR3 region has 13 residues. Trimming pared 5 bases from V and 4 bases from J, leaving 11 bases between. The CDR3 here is CASSGKLGETQYF. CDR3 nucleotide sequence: TGTGCCAGCAGTGGAAAGTTGGGAGAGACCCAGTACTTC.

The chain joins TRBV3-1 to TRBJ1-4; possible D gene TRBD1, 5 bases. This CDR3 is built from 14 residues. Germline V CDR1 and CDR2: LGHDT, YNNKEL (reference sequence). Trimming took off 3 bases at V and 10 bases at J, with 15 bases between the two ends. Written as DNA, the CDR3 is TGTGCCAGCAGCCACGCGTATCGGGACGGAAAACTGTTTTTT. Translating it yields CASSHAYRDGKLFF.

The CDR3 DNA reads as TGCAGTGCCAAAGTTGTGGTCCCTTCTTCTGATTCACCCCTCCACTTT. Translation gives CSAKVVVPSSDSPLHF. The V gene is TRBV20-1, the J gene TRBJ1-6; D is ambiguous. The V end lost 6 bases, the J end lost 8 bases, and 23 bases lay between the germline ends. CDR1 is DFQATT, CDR2 SNEGSKA, per germline (reference sequence). The CDR3 is made up of 16 amino acids.

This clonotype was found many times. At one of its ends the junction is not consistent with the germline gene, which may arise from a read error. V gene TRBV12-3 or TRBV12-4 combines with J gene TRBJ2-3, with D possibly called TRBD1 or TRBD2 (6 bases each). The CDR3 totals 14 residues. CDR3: CASSFRGAGDAQYF. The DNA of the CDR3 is TGTGCCAGCAGTTTTAGGGGGGCAGGAGATGCGCAGTATTTT.

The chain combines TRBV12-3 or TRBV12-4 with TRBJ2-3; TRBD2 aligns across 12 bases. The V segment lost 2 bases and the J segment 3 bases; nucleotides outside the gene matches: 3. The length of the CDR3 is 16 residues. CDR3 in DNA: TGTGCCAGCAGTTTACCTAGCGGGGGGGCAACAGATACGCAGTATTTT. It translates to CASSLPSGGATDTQYF.

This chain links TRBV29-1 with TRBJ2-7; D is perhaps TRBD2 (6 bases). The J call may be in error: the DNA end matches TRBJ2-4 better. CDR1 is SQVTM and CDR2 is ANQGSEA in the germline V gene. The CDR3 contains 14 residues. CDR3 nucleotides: TGCAGCGTTGGAGAAAGAGACGGGGGAAACATTCAGTACTTC. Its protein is CSVGERDGGNIQYF.

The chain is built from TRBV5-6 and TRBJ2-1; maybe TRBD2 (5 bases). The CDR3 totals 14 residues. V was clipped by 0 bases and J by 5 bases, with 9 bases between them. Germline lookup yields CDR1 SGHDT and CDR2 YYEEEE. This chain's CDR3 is CASSLVSGNNEQFF. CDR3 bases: TGTGCCAGCAGCTTGGTGTCCGGGAACAATGAGCAGTTCTTC.

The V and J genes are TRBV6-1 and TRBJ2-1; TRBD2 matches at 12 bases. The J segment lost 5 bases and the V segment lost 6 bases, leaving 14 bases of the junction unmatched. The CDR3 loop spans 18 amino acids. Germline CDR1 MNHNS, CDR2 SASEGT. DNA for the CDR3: TGTGCCAGCAGCCCTCTCCCGACTAGCGGGGGTCCCGACAATGAGCAGTTCTTC. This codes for CASSPLPTSGGPDNEQFF.

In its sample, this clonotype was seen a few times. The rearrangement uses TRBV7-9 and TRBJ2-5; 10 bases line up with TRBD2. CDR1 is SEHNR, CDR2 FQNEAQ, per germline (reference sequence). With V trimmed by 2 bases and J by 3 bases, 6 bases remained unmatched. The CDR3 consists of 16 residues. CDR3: CASSLRLAGPEETQYF. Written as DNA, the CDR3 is TGTGCCAGCAGCTTAAGACTAGCGGGTCCTGAAGAGACCCAGTACTTC.

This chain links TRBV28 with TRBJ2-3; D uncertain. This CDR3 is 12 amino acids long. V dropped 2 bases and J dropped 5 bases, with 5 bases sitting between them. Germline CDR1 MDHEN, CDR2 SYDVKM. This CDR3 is CASSLKRDTQYF. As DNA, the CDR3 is TGTGCCAGCAGTTTAAAGAGAGATACGCAGTATTTT.

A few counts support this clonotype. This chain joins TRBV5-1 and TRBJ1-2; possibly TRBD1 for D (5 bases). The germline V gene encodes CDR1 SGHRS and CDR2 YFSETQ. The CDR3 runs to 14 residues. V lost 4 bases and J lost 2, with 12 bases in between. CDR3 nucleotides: TGCGCCAGCAGCGTACAGGAGCTAAACTATGGCTACACCTTC. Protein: CASSVQELNYGYTF.

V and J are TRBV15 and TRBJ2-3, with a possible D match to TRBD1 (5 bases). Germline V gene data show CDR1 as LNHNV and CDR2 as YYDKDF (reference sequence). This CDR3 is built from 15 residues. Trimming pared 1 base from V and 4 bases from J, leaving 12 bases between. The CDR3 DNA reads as TGTGCCACCAGCAGAGGGGAACAGGCTCCAGATACGCAGTATTTT. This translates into CATSRGEQAPDTQYF. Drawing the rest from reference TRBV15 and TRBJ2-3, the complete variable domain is DAMVIQNPRYQVTQFGKPVTLSCSQTLNHNVMYWYQQKSSQAPKLLFHYYDKDFNNEADTPDNFQSRRPNTSFCFLDIRSPGLGDTAMYLCATSRGEQAPDTQYFGPGTRLTVL.

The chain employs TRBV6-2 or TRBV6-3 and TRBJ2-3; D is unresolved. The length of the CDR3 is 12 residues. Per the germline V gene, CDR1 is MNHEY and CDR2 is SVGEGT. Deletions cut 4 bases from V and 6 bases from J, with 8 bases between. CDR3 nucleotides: TGTGCCAGCAGTTGGGGTTGGGATACGCAGTATTTT. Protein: CASSWGWDTQYF.

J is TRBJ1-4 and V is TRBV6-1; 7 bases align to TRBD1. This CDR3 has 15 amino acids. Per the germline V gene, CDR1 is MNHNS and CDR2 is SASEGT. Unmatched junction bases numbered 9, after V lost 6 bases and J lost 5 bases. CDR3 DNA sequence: TGTGCCAGCAGCGAACCCGGCAGGGGGAATGAAAAACTGTTTTTT. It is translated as CASSEPGRGNEKLFF.

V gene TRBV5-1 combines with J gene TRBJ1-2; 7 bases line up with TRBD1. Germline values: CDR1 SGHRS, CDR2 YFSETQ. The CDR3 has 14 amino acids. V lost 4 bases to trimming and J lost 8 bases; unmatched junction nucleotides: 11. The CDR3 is CASSPGQTRGGYTF. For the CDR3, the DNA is TGCGCCAGCAGCCCGGGACAGACTCGGGGGGGCTACACCTTC.